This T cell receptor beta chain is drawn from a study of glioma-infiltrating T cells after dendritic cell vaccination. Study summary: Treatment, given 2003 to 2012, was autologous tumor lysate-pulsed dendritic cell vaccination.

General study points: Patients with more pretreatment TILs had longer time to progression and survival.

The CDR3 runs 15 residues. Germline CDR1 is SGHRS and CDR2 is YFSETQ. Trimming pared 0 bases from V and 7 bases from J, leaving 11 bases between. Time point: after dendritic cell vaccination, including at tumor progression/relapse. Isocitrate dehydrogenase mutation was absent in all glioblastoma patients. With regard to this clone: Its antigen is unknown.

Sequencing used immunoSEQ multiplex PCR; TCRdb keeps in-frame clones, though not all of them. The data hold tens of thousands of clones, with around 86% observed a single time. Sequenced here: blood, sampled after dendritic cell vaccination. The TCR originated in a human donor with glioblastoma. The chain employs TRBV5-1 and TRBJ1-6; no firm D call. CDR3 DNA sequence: TGCGCCAGCAGCTTGGGAGGGATCGGAAATTCACCCCTCCACTTT. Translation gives CASSLGGIGNSPLHF.